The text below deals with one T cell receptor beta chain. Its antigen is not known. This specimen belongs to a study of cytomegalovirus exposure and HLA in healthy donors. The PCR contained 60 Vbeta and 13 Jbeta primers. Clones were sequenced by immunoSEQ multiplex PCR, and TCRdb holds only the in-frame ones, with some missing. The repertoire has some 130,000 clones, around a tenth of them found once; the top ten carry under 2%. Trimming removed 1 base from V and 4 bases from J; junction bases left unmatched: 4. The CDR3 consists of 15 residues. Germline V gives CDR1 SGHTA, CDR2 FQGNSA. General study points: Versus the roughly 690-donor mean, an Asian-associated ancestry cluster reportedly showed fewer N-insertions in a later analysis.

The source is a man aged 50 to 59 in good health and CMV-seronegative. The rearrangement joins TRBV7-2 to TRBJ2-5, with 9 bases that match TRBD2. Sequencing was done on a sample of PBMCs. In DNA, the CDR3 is TGTGCCAGCAGCTTAGTAGCGGGGGTCGGAGAGACCCAGTACTTC. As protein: CASSLVAGVGETQYF.